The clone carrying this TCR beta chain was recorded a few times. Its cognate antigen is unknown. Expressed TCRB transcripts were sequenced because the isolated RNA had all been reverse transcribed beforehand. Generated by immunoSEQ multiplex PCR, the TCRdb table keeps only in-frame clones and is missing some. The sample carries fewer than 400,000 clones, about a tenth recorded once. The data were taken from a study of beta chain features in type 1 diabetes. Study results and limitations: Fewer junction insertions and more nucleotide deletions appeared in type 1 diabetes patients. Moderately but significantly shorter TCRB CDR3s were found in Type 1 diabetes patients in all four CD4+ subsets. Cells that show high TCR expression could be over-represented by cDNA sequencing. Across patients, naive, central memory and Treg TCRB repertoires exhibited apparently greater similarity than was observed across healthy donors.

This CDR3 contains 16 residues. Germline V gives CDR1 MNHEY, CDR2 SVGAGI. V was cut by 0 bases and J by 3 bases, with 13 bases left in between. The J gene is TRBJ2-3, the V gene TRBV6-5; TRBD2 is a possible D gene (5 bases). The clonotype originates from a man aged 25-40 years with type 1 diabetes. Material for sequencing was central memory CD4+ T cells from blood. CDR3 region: CASSYSSAGKTDTQYF. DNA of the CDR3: TGTGCCAGCAGTTACTCGTCGGCGGGTAAGACAGATACGCAGTATTTT.